This T cell receptor (beta chain) was observed in a study of CD8 T cells in ankylosing spondylitis. Quantitative 5'-RACE with molecular barcodes generated TCR beta libraries. MiXCR, applied by TCRdb to the 5' RACE reads, yields one record per CDR3 protein. The data hold some 330,000 distinct CDR3 sequences, with 6.5% to 10% observed a single time. The CDR3 length is 16 residues. Trimming removed 2 bases from V and 6 bases from J; junction bases left unmatched: 6. Per the germline V gene, CDR1 is MGHRA and CDR2 is YSYEKL. Study-wide points: Disease-linked clones were found to be CD8+ and relatively rare in peripheral blood. Typical of ankylosing spondylitis blood, it appeared, was a TCR beta motif of roughly eight highly homologous variants. Matched ankylosing spondylitis synovial fluid reportedly showed significant enrichment of disease-linked clones.

This clonotype was recorded many times. Its specificity is not known. The sequence was collected from a male donor with ankylosing spondylitis. This chain connects TRBV4-1 to TRBJ2-1; 11 positions match TRBD2. The specimen was blood, either unsorted or a sorted T cell fraction (not recorded which). CDR3 DNA sequence: TGCGCCAGCAGCCAACCACTAGCGGGAGTGCGCAATGAGCAGTTCTTC. Its translation: CASSQPLAGVRNEQFF.